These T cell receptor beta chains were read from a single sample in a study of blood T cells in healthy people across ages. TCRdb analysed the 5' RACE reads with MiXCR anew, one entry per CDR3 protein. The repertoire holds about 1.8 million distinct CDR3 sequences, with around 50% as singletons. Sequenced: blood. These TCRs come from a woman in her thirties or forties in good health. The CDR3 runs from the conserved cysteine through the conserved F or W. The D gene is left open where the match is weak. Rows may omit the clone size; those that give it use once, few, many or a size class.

CDR3 DNA: TGTGCCAGCAGTCGACTAGCGGGGTCCCACAATGAGCAGTTCTTC
CDR3 protein: CASSRLAGSHNEQFF
clone size: NA
CDR3 length: 15
J gene: TRBJ2-1
V gene: TRBV6-5
D gene: TRBD2

CDR3 DNA: TGTGCCAGCAGTGTCCAGGGGGCGCGGGCGCGCACCGGGGAGCTGTTTTTT
CDR3 protein: CASSVQGARARTGELFF
clone size: NA
CDR3 length: 17
J gene: TRBJ2-2
V gene: TRBV27
D gene: TRBD1

CDR3 DNA: TGTGCCATTCCCGGGAGCGGAAGAACAGATACGCAGTATTTT
CDR3 protein: CAIPGSGRTDTQYF
clone size: few
CDR3 length: 14
J gene: TRBJ2-3
V gene: TRBV7-9
D gene: NA

CDR3 DNA: TGTGCCAGCAGCTTACTCGGAGAAAGAGGCGAGCAGTACTTC
CDR3 protein: CASSLLGERGEQYF
clone size: NA
CDR3 length: 14
J gene: TRBJ2-7
V gene: TRBV7-6
D gene: NA

CDR3 DNA: TGTGCCTGCAGACCTGACGGATTCTATGGCTACACCTTC
CDR3 protein: CACRPDGFYGYTF
clone size: NA
CDR3 length: 13
J gene: TRBJ1-2
V gene: TRBV12-3/TRBV12-4
D gene: NA

CDR3 DNA: TGCAGCGTTGAATTGGCAGGCTGGGGGGAGACCCAGTACTTC
CDR3 protein: CSVELAGWGETQYF
clone size: NA
CDR3 length: 14
J gene: TRBJ2-5
V gene: TRBV29-1
D gene: NA

CDR3 DNA: TGTGCCAGCAGTCTTCAGCCCACCATAGCGGGACTGTTTTTT
CDR3 protein: CASSLQPTIAGLFF
clone size: NA
CDR3 length: 14
J gene: TRBJ1-4
V gene: TRBV28
D gene: NA

CDR3 DNA: TGCGCCAGCAGTGAAACGCGGGGGGGCGCAGATACGCAGTATTTT
CDR3 protein: CASSETRGGADTQYF
clone size: NA
CDR3 length: 15
J gene: TRBJ2-3
V gene: TRBV10-1
D gene: TRBD2

CDR3 DNA: TGTGCCAGCAGTTCCCGATTCCTAGGGGCTACGCAGTATTTT
CDR3 protein: CASSSRFLGATQYF
clone size: once
CDR3 length: 14
J gene: TRBJ2-3
V gene: TRBV27
D gene: NA

CDR3 DNA: TGTGCCAGTCAAAGGACAGGGCCTAATCAGCCCCAGCATTTT
CDR3 protein: CASQRTGPNQPQHF
clone size: NA
CDR3 length: 14
J gene: TRBJ1-5
V gene: TRBV27
D gene: TRBD1

CDR3 DNA: TGTGCCAGCAGTCCATTGGACAGGACAGATCCTTACAATGAGCAGTTCTTC
CDR3 protein: CASSPLDRTDPYNEQFF
clone size: few
CDR3 length: 17
J gene: TRBJ2-1
V gene: TRBV12-3/TRBV12-4
D gene: TRBD1

CDR3 DNA: TGCAGCGTTCGGTGGGGGGAGGCCACAGATACGCAGTATTTT
CDR3 protein: CSVRWGEATDTQYF
clone size: NA
CDR3 length: 14
J gene: TRBJ2-3
V gene: TRBV29-1
D gene: NA

CDR3 DNA: TGTGCCAGCAGCCAAGATCACGGGAGCGGGGCGTACAATGAGCAGTTCTTC
CDR3 protein: CASSQDHGSGAYNEQFF
clone size: NA
CDR3 length: 17
J gene: TRBJ2-1
V gene: TRBV3-1
D gene: TRBD2

CDR3 DNA: TGTGCCAGCAGCACTGGGGCGACTAGCGGTTTCACCTACAATGAGCAGTTCTTC
CDR3 protein: CASSTGATSGFTYNEQFF
clone size: NA
CDR3 length: 18
J gene: TRBJ2-1
V gene: TRBV11-2
D gene: TRBD2

CDR3 DNA: TGCAGTGCTGAGGGACAGGGGGTGGGTTCTGGTGGCTACACCTTC
CDR3 protein: CSAEGQGVGSGGYTF
clone size: NA
CDR3 length: 15
J gene: TRBJ1-2
V gene: TRBV20-1
D gene: TRBD1

CDR3 DNA: TGCGCCAGCAGCCAAGGGAAAACAGGGAGCTGCTACGAGCAGTACTTC
CDR3 protein: CASSQGKTGSCYEQYF
clone size: NA
CDR3 length: 16
J gene: TRBJ2-7
V gene: TRBV4-3
D gene: NA

CDR3 DNA: TGTGCCAGCAGTTTCCTCGGGGACGGGAGCACTGAAGCTTTCTTT
CDR3 protein: CASSFLGDGSTEAFF
clone size: NA
CDR3 length: 15
J gene: TRBJ1-1
V gene: TRBV27
D gene: NA

CDR3 DNA: TGCGCCAGCAGCTCATCAGGGACGGGACGATTAGCTTTCTTT
CDR3 protein: CASSSSGTGRLAFF
clone size: NA
CDR3 length: 14
J gene: TRBJ1-1
V gene: TRBV5-1
D gene: NA

CDR3 DNA: TGTGCCAGCTCCCCTCGGCGGGGGGGATCTAACAATGAGCAGTTCTTC
CDR3 protein: CASSPRRGGSNNEQFF
clone size: NA
CDR3 length: 16
J gene: TRBJ2-1
V gene: TRBV6-2/TRBV6-3
D gene: TRBD2

CDR3 DNA: TGTGCCAGCAGCCGCTCCGGGACAGGGGGCCGCGAGCAGTACTTC
CDR3 protein: CASSRSGTGGREQYF
clone size: NA
CDR3 length: 15
J gene: TRBJ2-7
V gene: TRBV11-1
D gene: TRBD1

CDR3 DNA: TGTGCCAGCAGCGATCGAGGGAGGGAAAACACCGGGGAGCTGTTTTTT
CDR3 protein: CASSDRGRENTGELFF
clone size: NA
CDR3 length: 16
J gene: TRBJ2-2
V gene: TRBV7-6
D gene: TRBD2

CDR3 DNA: TGTGCCAGCAGTTTAGAGGGTCTCTTGGGTGAGCAGTACTTC
CDR3 protein: CASSLEGLLGEQYF
clone size: NA
CDR3 length: 14
J gene: TRBJ2-5
V gene: TRBV12-3/TRBV12-4
D gene: NA